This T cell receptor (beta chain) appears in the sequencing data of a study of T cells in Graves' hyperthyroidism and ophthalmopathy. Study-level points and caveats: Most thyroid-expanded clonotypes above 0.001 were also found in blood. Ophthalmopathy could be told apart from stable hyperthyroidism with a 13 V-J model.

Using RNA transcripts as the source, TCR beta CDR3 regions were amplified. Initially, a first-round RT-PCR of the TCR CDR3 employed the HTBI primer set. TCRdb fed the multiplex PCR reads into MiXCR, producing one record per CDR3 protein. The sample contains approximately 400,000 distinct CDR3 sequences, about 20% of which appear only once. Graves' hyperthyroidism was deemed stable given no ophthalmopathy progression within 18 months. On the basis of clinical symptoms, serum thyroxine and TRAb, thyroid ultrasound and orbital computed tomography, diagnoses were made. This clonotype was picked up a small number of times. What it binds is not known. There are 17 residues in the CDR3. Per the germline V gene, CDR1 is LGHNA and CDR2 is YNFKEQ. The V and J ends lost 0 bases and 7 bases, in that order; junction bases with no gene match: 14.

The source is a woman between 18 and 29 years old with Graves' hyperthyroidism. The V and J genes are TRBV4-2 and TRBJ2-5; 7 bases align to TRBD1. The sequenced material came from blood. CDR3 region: CASSQDATGQWSMTQYF. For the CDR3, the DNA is TGTGCCAGCAGCCAAGATGCGACGGGACAGTGGAGTATGACCCAGTACTTC.